The 2 T cell receptor beta chains listed next were all sequenced from one sample in a study of CD8 T cells in ankylosing spondylitis. One entry per CDR3 protein, called by TCRdb with MiXCR from the 5' RACE reads. The table includes some 130,000 distinct CDR3 sequences, 6% to 8.5% detected once. Material: blood, either unsorted or a sorted T cell fraction (not recorded which). The receptors here all came from a female donor with ankylosing spondylitis or in good health (not recorded which).

This clonotype was seen many times. The chain employs TRBV20-1 and TRBJ1-2, with D tentatively TRBD1 (5 bases). The CDR3 sequence is 15 residues long. The germline V gene has CDR1 DFQATT and CDR2 SNEGSKA (reference sequence). Deletions cut 5 bases from V and 3 bases from J, with 19 bases between. The CDR3 protein is CSAPPSGLADYGYTF. The CDR3 DNA sequence: TGCAGTGCTCCCCCCTCGGGGCTCGCGGACTATGGCTACACCTTC.

This clonotype was seen at least ten times. The gene calls are TRBV7-8 and TRBJ2-5; 7 positions match TRBD2. The germline V gene encodes CDR1 SGHVS and CDR2 FQNEAQ. This CDR3 has 15 residues. V lost 0 bases to trimming and J lost 5 bases; unmatched junction nucleotides: 6. CDR3 amino acids: CASSLAETSTETQYF. The CDR3 coding sequence is TGTGCCAGCAGCTTAGCGGAGACTAGCACGGAGACCCAGTACTTC.